These T cell receptor beta chains were read from a single sample in a study of T-cell memory formation after mild COVID-19. TCRdb called the 5' RACE reads again in MiXCR, with one record for every CDR3 protein. The table lists about 430,000 distinct CDR3 sequences, about a sixth of them singletons. The sequenced material came from PBMCs or a T cell subset sorted from them (not recorded which). The receptors shown here come from a man aged 18 to 29 who had mild COVID-19 (a few samples of this study predate the infection). Cell type and time point are not known. Each CDR3 is given with its conserved first and last residue. Each record gives: clone size, J gene, V gene, D gene, CDR3 length, CDR3 DNA, CDR3 protein. The D gene is left open where the match is weak. Clone size is given for some rows only: seen once, a few or many times, or a class if the clone is expanded.

few | TRBJ2-1 | TRBV5-1 | . | 15 | TGCGCCAGCAGCTTGGAACCCCAGGGGCGGAATGAGCAGTTCTTC | CASSLEPQGRNEQFF
. | TRBJ1-4 | TRBV4-1 | TRBD1 | 14 | TGCGCCAGCAGCGCCCGGGACAGGGACGAAAAACTGTTTTTT | CASSARDRDEKLFF
. | TRBJ2-5 | TRBV7-9 | . | 15 | TGTGCCAGCAGCTTAGGCGTTAGCAGGGAAGAGACCCAGTACTTC | CASSLGVSREETQYF
many | TRBJ2-1 | TRBV12-3/TRBV12-4 | . | 12 | TGTGCCAGCAGTACCCGGACCGGCGAGCAGTTCTTC | CASSTRTGEQFF
few | TRBJ2-7 | TRBV11-2 | . | 17 | TGTGCCAGCAGCTTAGAATATATACGGCGAAAGGCATCCGAGCAGTACTTC | CASSLEYIRRKASEQYF
few | TRBJ1-6 | TRBV9 | . | 17 | TGTGCCAGCAGCGGGACAGTACTAAGCTCCTATAATTCACCCCTCCACTTT | CASSGTVLSSYNSPLHF
few | TRBJ2-3 | TRBV14 | . | 13 | TGTGCCAGCAGCCAACTCTACCCGGATACGCAGTATTTT | CASSQLYPDTQYF
. | TRBJ1-2 | TRBV4-2 | . | 16 | TGTGCCAGCAGCCAAGATCGTACCTCCTCAAAAGGGGGCTACACCTTC | CASSQDRTSSKGGYTF
. | TRBJ2-5 | TRBV5-1 | TRBD2 | 16 | TGCGCCAGCAGCTTGTCGACTAGCGGGCATGGAGAGACCCAGTACTTC | CASSLSTSGHGETQYF
few | TRBJ2-7 | TRBV3-1 | . | 13 | TGTGCCAGCAGCCCGACACAGGCCTACGAGCAGTACTTC | CASSPTQAYEQYF
few | TRBJ2-7 | TRBV4-3 | . | 17 | TGCGCCAGCAGCCAAGTGGCTGCGGCCCGAAGGTCCTACGAGCAGTACTTC | CASSQVAAARRSYEQYF
. | TRBJ1-2 | TRBV12-3/TRBV12-4 | . | 13 | TGTGCCAGCAGCAACGGACGGAAATATGGCTACACCTTC | CASSNGRKYGYTF
few | TRBJ1-6 | TRBV6-6 | TRBD1 | 17 | TGTGCCAGCAGTCCCCTCTCCGGGACAGTCTATAATTCACCCCTCCACTTT | CASSPLSGTVYNSPLHF
few | TRBJ2-5 | TRBV11-2 | TRBD2 | 16 | TGTGCCAGCAGCGGGGGACTAGCGGCCCCTTTAGCTACCCAGTACTTC | CASSGGLAAPLATQYF
few | TRBJ2-4 | TRBV7-9 | TRBD1 | 17 | TGTGCCAGCAGCTTAGGATCCAGGGGGCGCACCGAAAACATTCAGTACTTC | CASSLGSRGRTENIQYF
. | TRBJ1-1 | TRBV15 | TRBD1 | 14 | TGTGCCACCAGCCCCTGGGACAGGGGGACTGAAGCTTTCTTT | CATSPWDRGTEAFF
. | TRBJ1-6 | TRBV27 | . | 18 | TGTGCCAGCAGTTTAAGCTCGACACCGGGCACCTATAATTCACCCCTCCACTTT | CASSLSSTPGTYNSPLHF
few | TRBJ2-2 | TRBV5-1 | . | 15 | TGCGCCAGCAGCTTGATGGCGGCGAACACCGGGGAGCTGTTTTTT | CASSLMAANTGELFF
few | TRBJ1-6 | TRBV20-1 | . | 14 | TGCAGTGCACTTAGGAGCTCCTATAATTCACCCCTCCACTTT | CSALRSSYNSPLHF
few | TRBJ2-1 | TRBV19 | . | 14 | TGTGCCAGTGGGGCGACTAGGGAAAGGGATGAGCAGTTCTTC | CASGATRERDEQFF
. | TRBJ2-2 | TRBV7-9 | . | 16 | TGTGCCAGCAGCTTTCGGCGGGACGTCGACACCGGGGAGCTGTTTTTT | CASSFRRDVDTGELFF
few | TRBJ2-3 | TRBV7-3 | TRBD2 | 16 | TGTGCCAGCAGCCCCGGGACTACCCCCTTCGGAGATACGCAGTATTTT | CASSPGTTPFGDTQYF
many | TRBJ2-5 | TRBV15 | . | 12 | TGTGCCACCAGCAGAGATTTGGAGACCCAGTACTTC | CATSRDLETQYF
. | TRBJ2-5 | TRBV5-1 | . | 14 | TGCGCCAGCAGCTTGAGTGTGAGTCAAGAGACCCAGTACTTC | CASSLSVSQETQYF
. | TRBJ1-4 | TRBV20-1 | . | 13 | TGCAGTGCTAAGACAGACTACAATGAAAAACTGTTTTTT | CSAKTDYNEKLFF
. | TRBJ2-6 | TRBV11-3 | . | 16 | TGTGCCAGCAGCTTTAGGACCTCCTCTGGGGCCAACGTCCTGACTTTC | CASSFRTSSGANVLTF
. | TRBJ2-7 | TRBV7-9 | . | 10 | TGTGCCAGCAGCTTAGAGTCTAGCGACTTC | CASSLESSDF
few | TRBJ1-6 | TRBV5-1 | TRBD1 | 15 | TGCGCCAGCAGCTTGGATTCGGGACAGGTTTCACCCCTCCACTTT | CASSLDSGQVSPLHF
few | TRBJ2-3 | TRBV4-1 | TRBD2 | 19 | TGCGCCAGCAGCCGAGATCCCCCGGCTAGCGGGGGGGTAAGAGATACGCAGTATTTT | CASSRDPPASGGVRDTQYF
. | TRBJ2-5 | TRBV7-9 | . | 14 | TGTGCCAGCAGCTTACAATTTAGGGGTGAGACCCAGTACTTC | CASSLQFRGETQYF
. | TRBJ2-5 | TRBV15 | . | 14 | TGTGCCACCAGCAGGACAGGGGAGGGGGAGACCCAGTACTTC | CATSRTGEGETQYF
few | TRBJ2-4 | TRBV29-1 | TRBD2 | 16 | TGCAGCTCCGAAAGCGGGGGGGCCGGTGCCAAAAACATTCAGTACTTC | CSSESGGAGAKNIQYF
. | TRBJ1-1 | TRBV4-1 | . | 15 | TGCGCCAGCAGCCGGACACGGGACCTCGGCACTGAAGCTTTCTTT | CASSRTRDLGTEAFF
. | TRBJ1-1 | TRBV5-1 | TRBD1 | 16 | TGCGCCAGCAGCTTGCAGGGGGACAATTCGGGAACTGAAGCTTTCTTT | CASSLQGDNSGTEAFF
once | TRBJ2-3 | TRBV27 | . | 14 | TGTGCCAGCAGTTTATCGCTAAGCACAGATACGCAGTATTTT | CASSLSLSTDTQYF
. | TRBJ1-2 | TRBV5-1 | . | 13 | TGCGCCAGCAGCCCAGGGAGGGGGAGCGGCTACACCTTC | CASSPGRGSGYTF
. | TRBJ2-7 | TRBV11-2 | . | 15 | TGTGCCAGCAGCTTAGATCACGGCAGCTCCTACGAGCAGTACTTC | CASSLDHGSSYEQYF
few | TRBJ2-3 | TRBV9 | . | 15 | TGTGCCAGCAGCGTAGAGGGGCTCAGCACAGATACGCAGTATTTT | CASSVEGLSTDTQYF
. | TRBJ2-1 | TRBV20-1 | TRBD1 | 14 | TGCAGTGCTAGCCGGGACAGGCGGTCGGGTGAGCAGTTCTTC | CSASRDRRSGEQFF
. | TRBJ1-3 | TRBV6-5 | . | 14 | TGTGCCAGCAGTGAAGGTGGCTCTGGAAACACCATATATTTT | CASSEGGSGNTIYF
. | TRBJ1-3 | TRBV10-2 | TRBD1 | 14 | TGCGCCAGCAGACAGGGGGCACAAGGAAACACCATATATTTT | CASRQGAQGNTIYF
many | TRBJ2-2 | TRBV5-1 | . | 15 | TGCGCCAGCAGCTTGGGGACCTTATACACCGGGGAGCTGTTTTTT | CASSLGTLYTGELFF
many | TRBJ2-7 | TRBV10-2 | TRBD2 | 12 | TGCGCCAGCAGGGGGGGGGCCTACGAGCAGTACTTC | CASRGGAYEQYF
few | TRBJ1-1 | TRBV7-9 | . | 12 | TGTGCCAGCAGCTTAGCCCGGGCTGAAGCTTTCTTT | CASSLARAEAFF
. | TRBJ2-1 | TRBV11-2 | . | 15 | TGTGCCAGCACCCGATCCGAGGTTATGGGCAATGAGCAGTTCTTC | CASTRSEVMGNEQFF
few | TRBJ2-1 | TRBV24-1 | . | 16 | TGTGCCACCAGTGATTTGCAGGGAAGCTCCTACAATGAGCAGTTCTTC | CATSDLQGSSYNEQFF
. | TRBJ1-1 | TRBV27 | . | 13 | TGTGCCAGCAGTTTGTTGGGGATCACTGAAGCTTTCTTT | CASSLLGITEAFF